This is a list of T cell receptor beta chains from one sample in a study of T-cell memory formation after mild COVID-19. TCRdb reprocessed the 5' RACE reads with MiXCR, giving one entry per CDR3 protein. The table includes roughly 600,000 distinct CDR3 sequences, roughly 18% detected once. Specimen: PBMCs or a T cell subset sorted from them (not recorded which). These receptors came from an adult woman who had mild COVID-19 (a few samples of this study predate the infection). Cell type and time point are not known. Both conserved end residues are trimmed from each CDR3. A D gene is named only where the DNA matches it firmly.

TRBV20-1	TRBJ1-2	NA	SAQGVWSYGYT
TRBV14	TRBJ2-7	NA	ASSQVVPYEQY
TRBV7-2	TRBJ2-3	NA	ASSPVGASRRGVSTDTQY
TRBV18	TRBJ2-1	NA	ASSPPITYNEQF
TRBV29-1	TRBJ2-1	TRBD2	SVVLAGGSNEQF
TRBV7-2	TRBJ1-4	TRBD1	ASTLLQGGSEKLF
TRBV3-1	TRBJ1-1	TRBD1	ASSQADRLNTEAF
TRBV4-2	TRBJ1-2	NA	ASSQDGLLITYGYT
TRBV29-1	TRBJ1-1	NA	SQKGGGMTF
TRBV19	TRBJ1-1	NA	ASIDGGRNTEAF
TRBV9	TRBJ2-1	NA	ASSVEEGNEQF
TRBV5-1	TRBJ2-7	NA	ASSLNRAYEQY
TRBV3-1	TRBJ1-2	NA	ASSQDENYGYT
TRBV9	TRBJ1-4	NA	ASSHSGQTNEKLF
TRBV20-1	TRBJ1-6	TRBD1	SASQGGAGSPLH
TRBV9	TRBJ2-3	TRBD2	ASSPSGRKDTQY
TRBV20-1	TRBJ2-7	NA	SARVPGREGYEQY
TRBV7-2	TRBJ2-1	NA	ASSLTGRRPGSSYNEQF
TRBV9	TRBJ2-5	TRBD2	ASSDPGLAEGALQYQETQY
TRBV5-1	TRBJ2-1	TRBD2	ASSPRPPGTSIVYEQF
TRBV4-1	TRBJ2-1	NA	ASSPQGTSYNEQF
TRBV15	TRBJ2-2	TRBD1	ATSARTGVYTGELF
TRBV7-3	TRBJ2-7	TRBD2	ASSLTGGPGEQY
TRBV6-5	TRBJ2-7	NA	ASSYSPQSYEQY
TRBV6-6	TRBJ2-7	NA	ASTPSESSYEQY
TRBV5-1	TRBJ1-2	NA	ASSWGSGDGYT
TRBV3-1	TRBJ1-2	NA	ASSQALPQGRSGYGYT
TRBV7-3	TRBJ2-5	NA	ASSLSPEGTQY
TRBV7-6	TRBJ2-7	NA	ASSQEETVSYEQY
TRBV7-9	TRBJ1-2	NA	ASSPVEADNYGYT
TRBV12-3/TRBV12-4	TRBJ1-5	NA	ASSLQGHQPQH